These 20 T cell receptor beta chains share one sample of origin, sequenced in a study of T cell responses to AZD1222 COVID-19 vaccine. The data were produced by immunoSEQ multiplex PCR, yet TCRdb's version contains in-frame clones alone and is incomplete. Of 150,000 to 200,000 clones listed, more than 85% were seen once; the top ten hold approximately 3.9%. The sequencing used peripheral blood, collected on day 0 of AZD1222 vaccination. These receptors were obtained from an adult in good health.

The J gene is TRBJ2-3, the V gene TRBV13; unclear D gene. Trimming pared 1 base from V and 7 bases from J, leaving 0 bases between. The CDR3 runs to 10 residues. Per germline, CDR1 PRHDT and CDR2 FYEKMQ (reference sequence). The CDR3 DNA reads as TGTGCCAGCAGCTTAGATACGCAGTATTTT. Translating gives CASSLDTQYF. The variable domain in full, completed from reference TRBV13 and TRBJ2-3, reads AAGVIQSPRHLIKEKRETATLKCYPIPRHDTVYWYQQGPGQDPQFLISFYEKMQSDKGSIPDRFSAQQFSDYHSELNMSSLELGDSALYFCASSLDTQYFGPGTRLTVL.

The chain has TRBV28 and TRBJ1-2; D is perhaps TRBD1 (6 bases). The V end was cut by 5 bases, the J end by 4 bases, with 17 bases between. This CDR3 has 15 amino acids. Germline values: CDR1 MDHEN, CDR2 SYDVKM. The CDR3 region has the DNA TGTGCCAGCAGTGGCAACCCAACAGGGCCCTATGGCTACACCTTC. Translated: CASSGNPTGPYGYTF.

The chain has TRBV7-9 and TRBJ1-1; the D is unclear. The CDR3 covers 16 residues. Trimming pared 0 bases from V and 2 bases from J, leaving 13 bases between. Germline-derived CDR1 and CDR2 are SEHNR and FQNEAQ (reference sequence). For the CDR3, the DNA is TGTGCCAGCAGCTTAGCCCCAGGTGAATTCAACACTGAAGCTTTCTTT. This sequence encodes CASSLAPGEFNTEAFF.

Here the CDR3 reads CASSEQGAYEQYF. The CDR3 DNA is TGTGCCAGCAGTGAACAGGGGGCCTACGAGCAGTACTTC. The chain recombines TRBV2 with TRBJ2-7; 7 nucleotides line up with TRBD1. Germline-derived CDR1 and CDR2 are SNHLY and FYNNEI. This CDR3 is built from 13 residues. J was trimmed by 2 bases and V by 2 bases; bases with no gene match: 0.

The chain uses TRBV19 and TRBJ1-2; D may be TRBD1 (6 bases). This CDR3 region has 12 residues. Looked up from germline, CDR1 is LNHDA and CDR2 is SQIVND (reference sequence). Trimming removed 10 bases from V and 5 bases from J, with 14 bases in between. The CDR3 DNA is TGTGCCATCTCACAGGGAGGATATGGCTACACCTTC. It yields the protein CAISQGGYGYTF. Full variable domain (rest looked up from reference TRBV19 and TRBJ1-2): DGGITQSPKYLFRKEGQNVTLSCEQNLNHDAMYWYRQDPGQGLRLIYYSQIVNDFQKGDIAEGYSVSREKKESFPLTVTSAQKNPTAFYLCAISQGGYGYTFGSGTRLTVV.

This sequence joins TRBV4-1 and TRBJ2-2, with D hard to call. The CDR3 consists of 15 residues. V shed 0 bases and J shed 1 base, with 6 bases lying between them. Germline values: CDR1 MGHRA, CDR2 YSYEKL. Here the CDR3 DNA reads TGCGCCAGCAGCCAAGATTGGGGGAACACCGGGGAGCTGTTTTTT. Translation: CASSQDWGNTGELFF.

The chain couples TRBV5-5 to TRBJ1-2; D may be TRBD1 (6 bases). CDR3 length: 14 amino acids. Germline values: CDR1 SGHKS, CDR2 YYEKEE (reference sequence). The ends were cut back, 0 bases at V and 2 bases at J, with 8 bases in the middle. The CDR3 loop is CASSLDRANYGYTF. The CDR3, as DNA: TGTGCCAGCAGCTTGGACAGGGCGAACTATGGCTACACCTTC.

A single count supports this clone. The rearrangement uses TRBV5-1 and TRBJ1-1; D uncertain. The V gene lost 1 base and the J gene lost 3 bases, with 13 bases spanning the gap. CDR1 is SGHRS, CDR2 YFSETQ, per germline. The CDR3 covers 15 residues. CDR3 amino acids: CASSLNGWEDTEAFF. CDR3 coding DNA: TGCGCCAGCAGCTTGAACGGCTGGGAGGACACTGAAGCTTTCTTT.

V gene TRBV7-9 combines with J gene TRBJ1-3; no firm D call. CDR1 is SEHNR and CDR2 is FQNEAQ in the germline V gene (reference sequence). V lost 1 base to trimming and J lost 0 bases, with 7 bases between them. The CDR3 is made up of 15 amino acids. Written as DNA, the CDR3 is TGTGCCAGCAGCTTAGTCGGCATCTCTGGAAACACCATATATTTT. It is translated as CASSLVGISGNTIYF.

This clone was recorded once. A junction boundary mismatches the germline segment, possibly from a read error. CDR3 sequence (DNA): TGTGCCAGTACTATAGTTGCGGGCGGGGAGCTGTTTTTT. It encodes CASTIVAGGELFF. This rearrangement joins TRBV19 to TRBJ2-2, with D perhaps matching TRBD2 (5 bases). Per germline, CDR1 LNHDA and CDR2 SQIVND (reference sequence). CDR3 size: 13 residues.

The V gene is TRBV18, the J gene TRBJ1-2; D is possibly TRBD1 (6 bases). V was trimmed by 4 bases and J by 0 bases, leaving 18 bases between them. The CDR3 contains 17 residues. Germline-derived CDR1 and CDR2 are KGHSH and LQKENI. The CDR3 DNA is TGTGCCAGCTCACGACAGGAGCCACGTGGAGCTAACTATGGCTACACCTTC. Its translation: CASSRQEPRGANYGYTF.

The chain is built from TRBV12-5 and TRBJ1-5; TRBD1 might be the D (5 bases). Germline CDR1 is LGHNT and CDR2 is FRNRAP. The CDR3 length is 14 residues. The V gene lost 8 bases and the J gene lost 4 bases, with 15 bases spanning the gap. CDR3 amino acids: CASSTWGRNQPQHF. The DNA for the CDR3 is TGTGCTAGTTCGACATGGGGGAGAAATCAGCCCCAGCATTTT.

DNA of the CDR3: TGTGCCAGCAGCTTGGCAGGGTTGAGCTATGGCTACACCTTC. This translates into CASSLAGLSYGYTF. The chain combines TRBV5-6 with TRBJ1-2; D may be TRBD1 (5 bases). The CDR3 has 14 residues. From germline, CDR1 is SGHDT and CDR2 YYEEEE. Trimming cost V 0 bases and J 4 bases, with 10 bases left between them.

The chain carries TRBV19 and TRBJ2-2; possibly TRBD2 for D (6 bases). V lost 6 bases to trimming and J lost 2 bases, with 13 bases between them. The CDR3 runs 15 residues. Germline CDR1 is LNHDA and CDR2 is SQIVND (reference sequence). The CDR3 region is CASRGGRANTGELFF. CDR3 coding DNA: TGTGCCAGTAGGGGAGGACGGGCAAACACCGGGGAGCTGTTTTTT.

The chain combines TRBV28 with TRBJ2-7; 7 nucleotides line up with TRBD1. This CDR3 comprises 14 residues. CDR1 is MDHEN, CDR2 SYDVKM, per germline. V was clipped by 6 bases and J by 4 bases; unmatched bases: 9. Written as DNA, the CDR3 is TGTGCCAGCAGAACACAGGGGCTGGATTACGAGCAGTACTTC. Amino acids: CASRTQGLDYEQYF. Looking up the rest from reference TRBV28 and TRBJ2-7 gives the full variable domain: DVKVTQSSRYLVKRTGEKVFLECVQDMDHENMFWYRQDPGLGLRLIYFSYDVKMKEKGDIPEGYSVSREKKERFSLILESASTNQTSMYLCASRTQGLDYEQYFGPGTRLTVT.

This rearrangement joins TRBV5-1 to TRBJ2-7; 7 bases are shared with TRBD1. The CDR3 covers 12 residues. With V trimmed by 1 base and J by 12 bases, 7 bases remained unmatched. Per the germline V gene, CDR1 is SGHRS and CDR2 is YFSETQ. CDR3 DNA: TGCGCCAGCAGCTTGAGCGACAGGGAATGGTACTTC. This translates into CASSLSDREWYF. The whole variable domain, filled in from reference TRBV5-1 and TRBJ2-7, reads KAGVTQTPRYLIKTRGQQVTLSCSPISGHRSVSWYQQTPGQGLQFLFEYFSETQRNKGNFPGRFSGRQFSNSRSEMNVSTLELGDSALYLCASSLSDREWYFGPGTRLTVT.

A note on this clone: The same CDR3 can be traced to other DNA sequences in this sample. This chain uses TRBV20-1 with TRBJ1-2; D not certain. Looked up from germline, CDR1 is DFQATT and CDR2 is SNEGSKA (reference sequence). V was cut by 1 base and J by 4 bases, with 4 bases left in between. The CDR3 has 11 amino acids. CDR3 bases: TGCAGTGCTAGAGTGGGCTATGGCTACACCTTC. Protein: CSARVGYGYTF.

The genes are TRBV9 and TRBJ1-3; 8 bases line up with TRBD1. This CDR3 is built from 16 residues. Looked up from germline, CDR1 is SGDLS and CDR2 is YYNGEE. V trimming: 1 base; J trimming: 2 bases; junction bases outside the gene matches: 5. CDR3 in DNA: TGTGCCAGCAGCGTAAAGGCAGGGGGCCCTGGAAACACCATATATTTT. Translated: CASSVKAGGPGNTIYF.

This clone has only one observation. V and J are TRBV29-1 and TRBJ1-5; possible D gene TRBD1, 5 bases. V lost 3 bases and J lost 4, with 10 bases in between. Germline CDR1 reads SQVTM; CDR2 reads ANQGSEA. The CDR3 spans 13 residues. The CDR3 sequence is CSVEEGNNQPQHF. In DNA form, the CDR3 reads TGCAGCGTTGAGGAGGGGAATAATCAGCCCCAGCATTTT.

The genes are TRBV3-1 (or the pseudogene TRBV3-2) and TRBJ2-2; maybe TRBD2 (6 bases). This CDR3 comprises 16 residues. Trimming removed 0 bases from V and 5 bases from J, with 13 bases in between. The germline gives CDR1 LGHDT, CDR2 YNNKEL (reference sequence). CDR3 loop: CASSQDWAGRTGELFF. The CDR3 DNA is TGTGCCAGCAGCCAAGATTGGGCGGGGAGGACCGGGGAGCTGTTTTTT.